The sequence of this T cell receptor (beta chain) was determined in a study of blood T cell repertoires in COVID-19. Background on the study: Donors in the United States, Italy and Spain gave samples during acute or convalescent COVID-19.

CDR3 size: 14 residues. CDR1 and CDR2 from the germline V gene are MGHDK and SYGVNS. Trimming took off 0 bases at V and 7 bases at J, with 12 bases between the two ends. Sequenced by immunoSEQ multiplex PCR; TCRdb stores in-frame clones only, minus some. The profile shows some 330,000 clones, under 90% of them singletons. The V and J genes are TRBV25-1 and TRBJ1-2; D is undetermined. Sequences were obtained from PBMCs or T cells enriched from blood (not recorded which). The TCR was taken from a man between 25 and 39 years old who had recovered from COVID-19. CDR3 region: CASSEYRSPRGYTF. CDR3 in DNA: TGTGCCAGCAGTGAATATAGATCCCCCCGTGGCTACACCTTC.